Below are 6 T cell receptor beta chains sequenced from a single sample in a study of Graves' ophthalmopathy and Graves' hyperthyroidism. Researchers took RNA transcripts and amplified TCR beta CDR3 regions from them. First-round RT-PCR employed HTBI primers, with a second-round multiplex PCR after it. TCRdb re-derived calls from the multiplex PCR reads in MiXCR, one entry per CDR3 protein. Of about 420,000 distinct CDR3 sequences in the sample, 20% to 25% were seen once. The material sequenced was peripheral blood. The receptors derive from a woman aged 18-29 years with stable Graves' hyperthyroidism.

At least ten counts were recorded for this clonotype. The chain has TRBV11-2 and TRBJ2-7, with D maybe TRBD1 (7 bases). Germline V gene lookup returns CDR1 SGHAT and CDR2 FQNNGV. This CDR3 is built from 16 residues. V lost 5 bases and J lost 2, with 19 bases in between. The CDR3 nucleotides are TGTGCCAGCAGCACACGCCCAGGGGGGCGAACCTACGAGCAGTACTTC. This gives the protein CASSTRPGGRTYEQYF.

This clonotype was picked up many times. The rearrangement links TRBV28 to TRBJ1-5; D remains ambiguous. The V gene lost 6 bases and the J gene lost 1 base, with 13 bases spanning the gap. The CDR3 runs 15 residues. The germline gives CDR1 MDHEN, CDR2 SYDVKM. CDR3 sequence reads: CASSPSGVSNQPQHF. The CDR3 nucleotides are TGTGCCAGCAGCCCTTCCGGGGTAAGCAATCAGCCCCAGCATTTT.

This clonotype was found many times. This chain connects TRBV4-1 to TRBJ2-5, with 10 nucleotides matching TRBD2. The V gene's germline CDR1 is MGHRA and CDR2 YSYEKL. The CDR3 is 17 amino acids. J was trimmed by 8 bases and V by 2 bases; bases with no gene match: 14. Here the CDR3 reads CASSQKGLAKIQVTQYF. In DNA form, the CDR3 reads TGCGCCAGCAGCCAAAAGGGACTAGCGAAAATCCAGGTCACCCAGTACTTC.

This clonotype was seen many times. The chain uses TRBV12-3 or TRBV12-4 and TRBJ1-1; D unclear. This CDR3 contains 13 residues. Trimming pared 6 bases from V and 0 bases from J, leaving 8 bases between. The CDR3 loop reads CASRQTMNTEAFF. CDR3 sequence (DNA): TGTGCCAGCAGACAAACAATGAACACTGAAGCTTTCTTT.

This clonotype was seen at least ten times. This may be a read error, as it is one base from a much larger clone. The V gene is TRBV11-1, the J gene TRBJ1-6; 7 bases agree with TRBD1. CDR1 and CDR2 from the germline V gene are SGHAT and FQDESV (reference sequence). This CDR3 region has 14 residues. The CDR3 nucleotides read TGTGCCAGCAGTAGAGGGGACAGACCTTCACACCTCCACTTT. The encoded protein is CASSRGDRPSHLHF.

The chain combines TRBV4-1 with TRBJ1-3; a possible D gene is TRBD1 (5 bases). CDR1 MGHRA and CDR2 YSYEKL come from the germline V gene. V lost 4 bases and J 4 bases, leaving 17 bases between the germline ends. The length of the CDR3 is 16 residues. The CDR3 DNA sequence: TGCGCCAGCAGCCCCCCGGGCAGGGCGAGGGGAAACACCATATATTTT. Protein sequence: CASSPPGRARGNTIYF.